This T cell receptor beta chain stems from a study of OX40 agonist ivuxolimab in advanced cancers. Overall study: Patients got intravenous ivuxolimab at 0.01 to 10 mg/kg every 2 weeks. Three partial responders included one hepatocellular carcinoma patient and two cutaneous melanoma patients.

This clone was counted once. The repertoire was sequenced with immunoSEQ multiplex PCR; TCRdb's copy has only in-frame clones and lacks some. Of 15,000 or so clones in the sample, almost 80% were seen once. In germline, CDR1 is SGDLS, CDR2 YYNGEE. Trimming removed 0 bases from V and 2 bases from J, with 9 bases in between. There are 14 residues in the CDR3. Sample: CD4+ or CD8+ T cells sorted from blood, taken in a trial of the OX40 agonist ivuxolimab. The clonotype comes from an adult with an advanced solid tumor such as melanoma, head and neck, liver or kidney cancer. The chain couples TRBV9 to TRBJ2-7; D is ambiguous. In DNA form, the CDR3 reads TGTGCCAGCAGCGTAGAGGGCCTCCCCTACGAGCAGTACTTC. Amino acid sequence: CASSVEGLPYEQYF.